The 32 T cell receptor beta chains below all came from one sample that was sequenced in a study of CXCR3-negative and CXCR3-positive naive CD8 T cells. UMI labels and 5' RACE were used to prepare the TRB cDNA libraries. TCRdb re-called the 5' RACE reads; every CDR3 protein appears as one record, without DNA. The sample has 69,000 or so distinct CDR3 sequences; the top ten hold around 1.4%. Material for sequencing was naive CXCR3- CD8+ T cells from blood. Subset denoted: CD45RO-CCR7+CD27+CD95- naive CD8+ T cells lacking CXCR3 (TNR3-). The receptor source for this set is a human donor in good health. Some clones in this sample may be carry-over from other donors' samples.

The rearrangement joins TRBV12-3 or TRBV12-4 to TRBJ1-5; TCRdb designates TRBD1, a call that cannot be tested without DNA. This CDR3 is 16 amino acids long. The CDR3 sequence is CASSSRGGVSNQPQHF.

V and J are TRBV9 and TRBJ2-1. Germline V gene sequence: CDR1 SGDLS, CDR2 YYNGEE. The CDR3 length is 13 residues. The chain's CDR3 is CASSPTPYNEQFF.

The genes are TRBV12-3 or TRBV12-4 and TRBJ2-2; TCRdb's D call, TRBD1, is unchecked because there is no DNA. This CDR3 region has 15 residues. CDR3 in amino acids: CASRSPQGHTGELFF.

The rearrangement joins TRBV7-9 to TRBJ2-1; the D call from TCRdb, TRBD1, cannot be confirmed without DNA. Germline CDR1 and CDR2: SEHNR and FQNEAQ (reference sequence). This CDR3 is built from 17 residues. CDR3 amino acids: CASSLGWGPGAYNEQFF.

This chain uses TRBV13 with TRBJ2-7; the TRBD2 assignment by TCRdb is unverifiable without DNA. The germline V gene encodes CDR1 PRHDT and CDR2 FYEKMQ (reference sequence). The CDR3 extends over 16 amino acids. CDR3: CASSLYGTSRTYEQYF. The full variable domain, in which reference TRBV13 and TRBJ2-7 provide the parts outside the CDR3, is AAGVIQSPRHLIKEKRETATLKCYPIPRHDTVYWYQQGPGQDPQFLISFYEKMQSDKGSIPDRFSAQQFSDYHSELNMSSLELGDSALYFCASSLYGTSRTYEQYFGPGTRLTVT.

The chain recombines TRBV28 with TRBJ2-7; the D call of TRBD2 rests on TCRdb alone, since no DNA is present to check it. CDR1 MDHEN and CDR2 SYDVKM come from the germline V gene. This CDR3 is built from 16 residues. CDR3 in amino acids: CASSLLGSGRSYEQYF.

V is TRBV7-2 and J is TRBJ2-7; the TCRdb D gene call, TRBD1, has no DNA to confirm it. The CDR3 consists of 17 residues. The germline V gene has CDR1 SGHTA and CDR2 FQGNSA. CDR3 residues: CASSSLTGISPSYEQYF.

V gene TRBV4-1 combines with J gene TRBJ2-1; TCRdb selects TRBD1, and the lack of DNA leaves this call unchecked. Germline loops: CDR1 MGHRA, CDR2 YSYEKL. This CDR3 region has 15 residues. CDR3 protein: CASSQEARGGNLRSF.

The chain uses TRBV29-1 and TRBJ1-1; TCRdb outputs TRBD1, but without DNA this stays unchecked. Germline V lookup: CDR1 SQVTM, CDR2 ANQGSEA. The CDR3 is 14 residues long. The CDR3 is CSVEKVGAGAEAFF. The full variable domain, with the rest looked up from reference TRBV29-1 and TRBJ1-1, is SAVISQKPSRDICQRGTSLTIQCQVDSQVTMMFWYRQQPGQSLTLIATANQGSEATYESGFVIDKFPISRPNLTFSTLTVSNMSPEDSSIYLCSVEKVGAGAEAFFGQGTRLTVV.

The chain has TRBV6-5 and TRBJ2-3. The CDR3 extends over 14 amino acids. Germline V lookup: CDR1 MNHEY, CDR2 SVGAGI. CDR3 sequence reads: CASSSVTSTDTQYF.

V and J are TRBV2 and TRBJ2-7; TCRdb names TRBD2, which stays unverified in the absence of DNA. Germline V gene sequence: CDR1 SNHLY, CDR2 FYNNEI. The CDR3 is 15 residues long. The chain's CDR3 is CASSYLGWEYDEQYF. Combining the CDR3 with reference TRBV2 and TRBJ2-7 gives the whole variable domain EPEVTQTPSHQVTQMGQEVILRCVPISNHLYFYWYRQILGQKVEFLVSFYNNEISEKSEIFDDQFSVERPDGSNFTLKIRSTKLEDSAMYFCASSYLGWEYDEQYFGPGTRLTVT.

The rearrangement uses TRBV20-1 and TRBJ2-5; TCRdb selects TRBD1, and the lack of DNA leaves this call unchecked. The germline V gene has CDR1 DFQATT and CDR2 SNEGSKA (reference sequence). The length of the CDR3 is 14 residues. CDR3: CSARASDPGETQYF.

This chain connects TRBV7-6 to TRBJ2-3; TCRdb's D gene call, TRBD1, goes unchecked for lack of DNA. This CDR3 contains 15 residues. CDR1 is SGHVS and CDR2 is FNYEAQ in the germline V gene. CDR3 amino acids: CASRPGSGVSDTQYF. The full variable domain, rest sourced from reference TRBV7-6 and TRBJ2-3, is GAGVSQSPRYKVTKRGQDVALRCDPISGHVSLYWYRQALGQGPEFLTYFNYEAQQDKSGLPNDRFSAERPEGSISTLTIQRTEQRDSAMYRCASRPGSGVSDTQYFGPGTRLTVL.

This chain uses TRBV5-5 with TRBJ2-1. Germline values: CDR1 SGHKS, CDR2 YYEKEE (reference sequence). The CDR3 spans 13 residues. CDR3 amino acids: CASSLEVFNEQFF.

The CDR3 sequence: CSVEGAGLADTYEQYF. The chain combines TRBV29-1 with TRBJ2-7; TCRdb outputs TRBD2, but without DNA this stays unchecked. Germline V gives CDR1 SQVTM, CDR2 ANQGSEA. This CDR3 comprises 16 residues.

The chain employs TRBV14 and TRBJ2-1; TCRdb names TRBD1, which stays unverified in the absence of DNA. Germline V lookup: CDR1 SGHDN, CDR2 FVKESK. The CDR3 totals 15 residues. The CDR3 spells CASSQLRQTYNEQFF.

The chain links TRBV29-1 to TRBJ2-3; TCRdb picks TRBD2, but there is no DNA to check that call. This CDR3 has 13 amino acids. From germline, CDR1 is SQVTM and CDR2 ANQGSEA. The CDR3 is CSVDVRALDTQYF.

V usage is TRBV5-1 and J usage is TRBJ2-3; the TCRdb call, TRBD1, lacks DNA for checking. The CDR3 runs to 17 residues. Germline V gives CDR1 SGHRS, CDR2 YFSETQ. The CDR3 loop is CASSLVGPPGGTDTQYF.

V gene TRBV28 combines with J gene TRBJ2-1; lacking DNA, the TRBD1 call made by TCRdb goes unchecked. CDR3 size: 15 residues. Germline values: CDR1 MDHEN, CDR2 SYDVKM. The CDR3 region is CASSLSPSGYNEQFF.

The chain links TRBV2 to TRBJ2-7; TCRdb's D call, TRBD1, is unchecked because there is no DNA. In germline, CDR1 is SNHLY, CDR2 FYNNEI. The CDR3 spans 14 residues. CDR3 sequence reads: CASSDRDSNYEQYF.

The CDR3: CASSQVQSSYNEQFF. V is TRBV3-1 and J is TRBJ2-1. The V gene's germline CDR1 is LGHDT and CDR2 YNNKEL (reference sequence). The CDR3 has 15 residues.

The chain's CDR3 is CASSLFGGEQFF. This chain uses TRBV7-8 with TRBJ2-1; as DNA is missing, the TRBD2 call by TCRdb cannot be tested. Germline V gene data show CDR1 as SGHVS and CDR2 as FQNEAQ. The CDR3 is 12 amino acids.

The chain employs TRBV7-8 and TRBJ2-5. The CDR3 sequence is 12 residues long. Germline CDR1 and CDR2: SGHVS and FQNEAQ. The CDR3: CASSLEEETQYF.

The chain combines TRBV29-1 with TRBJ2-1; TCRdb calls TRBD1, which cannot be checked without DNA. The CDR3 consists of 13 residues. Germline V CDR1 and CDR2: SQVTM, ANQGSEA. CDR3 sequence: CSVEKGAKNEQFF.

The chain uses TRBV18 and TRBJ1-5; there is no DNA to check the TCRdb D call of TRBD1. CDR1 and CDR2 from the germline V gene are KGHSH and LQKENI. The CDR3 extends over 15 amino acids. CDR3 in amino acids: CASSPAPGSNQPQHF.

This chain uses TRBV28 with TRBJ2-2; TCRdb indicates TRBD1, and absent DNA this call remains unverified. CDR1 MDHEN and CDR2 SYDVKM come from the germline V gene. CDR3 length equals 14 residues. CDR3 protein: CASSFGDVTGELFF.

CDR3 protein: CASSDRVSEQYF. This chain joins TRBV27 and TRBJ2-7; TCRdb's D call of TRBD1 is untestable without DNA. Per germline, CDR1 MNHEY and CDR2 SMNVEV (reference sequence). This CDR3 has 12 residues.

The rearrangement links TRBV2 to TRBJ2-7. The germline CDR1 and CDR2 sequences are SNHLY and FYNNEI. CDR3 length equals 12 residues. The chain's CDR3 is CASNRGSYEQYF.

This sequence joins TRBV5-6 and TRBJ2-3; TCRdb's D call, TRBD1, is unchecked because there is no DNA. The V gene's germline CDR1 is SGHDT and CDR2 YYEEEE. The CDR3 loop spans 14 amino acids. CDR3: CASSSGQNTDTQYF.

The chain carries TRBV20-1 and TRBJ2-3; TCRdb indicates TRBD2, and absent DNA this call remains unverified. The CDR3 totals 19 residues. Germline V CDR1 and CDR2: DFQATT, SNEGSKA (reference sequence). The CDR3 protein is CSARDLGLAGGLGADTQYF.

The rearrangement joins TRBV25-1 to TRBJ2-2; as DNA is missing, the TRBD1 call by TCRdb cannot be tested. Germline V gene sequence: CDR1 MGHDK, CDR2 SYGVNS. This CDR3 spans 15 amino acids. This CDR3 is CASSDWGARTGELFF.

This chain connects TRBV7-3 to TRBJ1-1; no DNA is available, so the TRBD1 call from TCRdb remains unchecked. This CDR3 spans 13 amino acids. CDR1 is SGHTA and CDR2 is FQGTGA in the germline V gene. CDR3: CASSPYRGTEAFF.